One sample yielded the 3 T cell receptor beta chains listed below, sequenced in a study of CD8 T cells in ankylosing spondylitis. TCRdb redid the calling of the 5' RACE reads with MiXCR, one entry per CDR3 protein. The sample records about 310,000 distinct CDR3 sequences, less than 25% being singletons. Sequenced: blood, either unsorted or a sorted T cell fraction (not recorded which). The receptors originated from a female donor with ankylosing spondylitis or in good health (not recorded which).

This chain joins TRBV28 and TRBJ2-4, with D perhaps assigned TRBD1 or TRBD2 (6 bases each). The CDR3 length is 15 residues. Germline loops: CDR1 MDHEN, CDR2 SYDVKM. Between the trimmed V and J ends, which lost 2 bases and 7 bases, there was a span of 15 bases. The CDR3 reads CASSLGGPGWNIQYF. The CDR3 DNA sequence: TGTGCCAGCAGTTTAGGGGGGCCAGGTTGGAACATTCAGTACTTC.

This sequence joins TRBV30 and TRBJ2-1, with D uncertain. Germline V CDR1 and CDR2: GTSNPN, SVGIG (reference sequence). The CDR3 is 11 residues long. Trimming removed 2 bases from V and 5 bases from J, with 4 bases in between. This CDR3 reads CAWSNDNEQFF. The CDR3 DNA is TGTGCCTGGAGTAATGACAATGAGCAGTTCTTC.

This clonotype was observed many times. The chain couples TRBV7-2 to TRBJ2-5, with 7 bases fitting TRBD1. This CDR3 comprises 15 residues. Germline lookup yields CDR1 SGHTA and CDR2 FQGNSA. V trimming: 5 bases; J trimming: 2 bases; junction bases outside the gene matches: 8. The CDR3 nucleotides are TGTGCCAGCAGCCTAGATGGGACAGCTCAAGAGACCCAGTACTTC. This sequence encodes CASSLDGTAQETQYF.